One TCR beta chain is described in this entry. These data belong to a study of blood T cell repertoires in COVID-19. Per the authors' pipeline: By means of reference gene primer amplification, nucleated cell counts were estimated. The method was immunoSEQ multiplex PCR; TCRdb's version includes in-frame clones alone and lacks a portion of them. That table is the source of V, J and clone size, and D and trimming were worked out from the DNA. The sample carries roughly 220,000 clones, just over 85% recorded once. Trimming stripped 2 bases from V and 4 bases from J, with 12 bases between. The germline V gene has CDR1 LNHDA and CDR2 SQIVND (reference sequence). CDR3 length equals 14 residues.

The chain links TRBV19 to TRBJ2-7, with D tentatively TRBD2 (6 bases). This TCR was sampled from a woman in her forties or fifties with acute COVID-19. The specimen was PBMCs or T cells enriched from blood (not recorded which). The CDR3 nucleotides read TGTGCCAGTAGTATATCTCTTGGAGGGTACGAGCAGTACTTC. Its translation is CASSISLGGYEQYF.